The 13 T cell receptor beta chains below come from one sample, sequenced in a study of cytomegalovirus exposure and HLA in healthy donors. Amplification used 60 Vbeta primers and 13 Jbeta primers. Clones were sequenced by immunoSEQ multiplex PCR, and TCRdb holds only the in-frame ones, with some missing. The data show around 200,000 clones, 80% seen once. The sequenced sample was PBMCs. The receptors shown here come from a man in his forties in good health and CMV-seropositive.

The sample holds one count of this clone. V and J are TRBV27 and TRBJ2-5; D remains ambiguous. The CDR3 contains 14 residues. The V end lost 6 bases, the J end lost 5 bases, and 16 bases lay between the germline ends. Germline assignment: CDR1 MNHEY and CDR2 SMNVEV (reference sequence). This CDR3 reads CASSSSPRAETQYF. CDR3 bases: TGTGCCAGCAGCTCCTCCCCCCGTGCGGAGACCCAGTACTTC.

This clone was counted a few times. The chain is built from TRBV5-6 and TRBJ2-5; 10 nucleotides line up with TRBD2. Germline loops: CDR1 SGHDT, CDR2 YYEEEE. The length of the CDR3 is 13 residues. The ends lost 4 bases at V and 7 bases at J; junction bases unmatched: 4. The CDR3 sequence: CASSPRTSGTQYF. The CDR3 DNA follows: TGTGCCAGCAGCCCTAGGACTAGCGGGACCCAGTACTTC. Together with reference TRBV5-6 and TRBJ2-5, the CDR3 gives the full variable domain: DAGVTQSPTHLIKTRGQQVTLRCSPKSGHDTVSWYQQALGQGPQFIFQYYEEEERQRGNFPDRFSGHQFPNYSSELNVNALLLGDSALYLCASSPRTSGTQYFGPGTRLLVL.

The chain couples TRBV19 to TRBJ2-5; 8 nucleotides line up with TRBD2. V shed 4 bases and J 5 bases; nucleotides not matched to a gene: 6. The CDR3 length is 14 residues. Germline CDR1 and CDR2: LNHDA and SQIVND (reference sequence). CDR3 loop: CASSTLGGEETQYF. CDR3 nucleotides: TGTGCCAGTAGTACCCTCGGGGGGGAGGAGACCCAGTACTTC.

This chain links TRBV4-3 with TRBJ1-1, with D unclear. This CDR3 comprises 14 residues. In germline, CDR1 is LGHNA, CDR2 YSLEER. Trimming shortened V by 1 base and J by 1 base, and 7 bases separated the two germline ends. This CDR3 is CASSQVSSNTEAFF. For the CDR3, the DNA is TGCGCCAGCAGCCAAGTTTCATCGAACACTGAAGCTTTCTTT.

This chain connects TRBV30 to TRBJ2-5; possible D gene TRBD2, 6 bases. V gave up 5 bases and J gave up 6 bases, with 19 bases separating them. The germline gives CDR1 GTSNPN, CDR2 SVGIG (reference sequence). The CDR3 covers 14 residues. This CDR3 reads CAWGTSSSGKTQYF. The CDR3 region has the DNA TGTGCCTGGGGAACTAGCAGTAGTGGAAAGACCCAGTACTTC.

This sequence joins TRBV27 and TRBJ1-5; 7 bases line up with TRBD1. After removal of 1 base from V and 4 bases from J, the junction contained 4 bases not matched to a gene. Looked up from germline, CDR1 is MNHEY and CDR2 is SMNVEV (reference sequence). CDR3 length: 15 amino acids. CDR3 region: CASSLLGTANQPQHF. The CDR3 nucleotides are TGTGCCAGCAGTTTATTAGGGACAGCTAATCAGCCCCAGCATTTT.

The chain couples TRBV4-2 to TRBJ1-1; D unclear. Deletions cut 4 bases from V and 13 bases from J, with 22 bases between. CDR1 and CDR2 from the germline V gene are LGHNA and YNFKEQ. The length of the CDR3 is 14 residues. CDR3 sequence (DNA): TGTGCCAGCAGCCTCACTCGGGGTCGGAAAGGTCTTTTCTTT. Translated, it gives CASSLTRGRKGLFF.

V is TRBV7-3 and J is TRBJ1-5; a possible D gene is TRBD1 (5 bases). This CDR3 spans 14 amino acids. CDR1 SGHTA and CDR2 FQGTGA come from the germline V gene. V was cut by 3 bases and J by 4 bases, with 10 bases left in between. The CDR3, as DNA: TGTGCCAGCAGCTTGCAGGGTCTGAATCAGCCCCAGCATTTT. This translates into CASSLQGLNQPQHF.

This chain's CDR3 is CASVPQGAPFHEQYF. CDR3 nucleotide sequence: TGTGCCAGCGTGCCTCAGGGGGCGCCATTCCACGAGCAGTACTTC. The chain couples TRBV28 to TRBJ2-7, with 8 bases fitting TRBD1. The V gene end was trimmed by 8 bases and the J gene end by 5 bases; junction bases not matched to a gene: 14. This CDR3 has 15 amino acids. Germline V gene lookup returns CDR1 MDHEN and CDR2 SYDVKM.

The rearrangement joins TRBV10-2 to TRBJ1-2, with D hard to call. The ends were cut back, 0 bases at V and 8 bases at J, with 10 bases in the middle. CDR1 is WSHSY, CDR2 SAAADI, per germline. CDR3 size: 13 residues. CDR3 protein: CASSESITFGYTF. The CDR3, as DNA: TGCGCCAGCAGTGAGTCGATCACTTTCGGCTACACCTTC.

This clone was observed once. This chain links TRBV10-1 with TRBJ2-2; D possibly corresponds to TRBD2 (5 bases). The CDR3 extends over 16 amino acids. V lost 6 bases and J 1 base, leaving 15 bases between the germline ends. Germline loops: CDR1 WNHNN, CDR2 SYGVQD (reference sequence). The CDR3 DNA reads as TGCGCCAGCAGCGGAGCGGCGGAACAGAACACCGGGGAGCTGTTTTTT. This translates into CASSGAAEQNTGELFF.

The V and J genes are TRBV7-2 and TRBJ2-3; 7 bases align to TRBD2. Per germline, CDR1 SGHTA and CDR2 FQGNSA. CDR3 size: 18 residues. Germline trimming cut 5 bases from V and 1 base from J; bases unmatched to any gene: 15. The CDR3 bases are TGTGCCAGCAGCCCGGGAGCGGGGCGAGGCCACCGCACAGATACGCAGTATTTT. Translated: CASSPGAGRGHRTDTQYF. The full variable domain, with the rest looked up from reference TRBV7-2 and TRBJ2-3, is GAGVSQSPSNKVTEKGKDVELRCDPISGHTALYWYRQSLGQGLEFLIYFQGNSAPDKSGLPSDRFSAERTGGSVSTLTIQRTQQEDSAVYLCASSPGAGRGHRTDTQYFGPGTRLTVL.

This clone was counted a few times. The chain links TRBV6-5 to TRBJ1-3; 7 bases line up with TRBD1. Trimming at V came to 0 bases and at J to 3 bases, leaving 5 bases not matched to a gene. Germline V gene lookup returns CDR1 MNHEY and CDR2 SVGAGI. The CDR3 is 16 amino acids. The CDR3 nucleotides are TGTGCCAGCAGTTACTCGACAGGGAAGGATGGAAACACCATATATTTT. As protein: CASSYSTGKDGNTIYF.